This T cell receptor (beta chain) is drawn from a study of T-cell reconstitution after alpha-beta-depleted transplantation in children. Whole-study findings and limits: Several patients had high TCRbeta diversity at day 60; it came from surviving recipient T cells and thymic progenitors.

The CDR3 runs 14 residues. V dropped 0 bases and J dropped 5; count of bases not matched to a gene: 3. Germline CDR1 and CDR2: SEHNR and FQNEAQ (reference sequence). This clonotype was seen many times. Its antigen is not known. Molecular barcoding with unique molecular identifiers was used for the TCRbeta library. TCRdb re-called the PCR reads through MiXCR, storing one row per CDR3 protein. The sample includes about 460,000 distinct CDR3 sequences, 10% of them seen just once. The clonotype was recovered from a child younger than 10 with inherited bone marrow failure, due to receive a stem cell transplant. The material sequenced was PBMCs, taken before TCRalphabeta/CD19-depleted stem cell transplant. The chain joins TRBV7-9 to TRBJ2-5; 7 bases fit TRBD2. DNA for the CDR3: TGTGCCAGCAGCTTAGCACTAGCGTGGGAGACCCAGTACTTC. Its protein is CASSLALAWETQYF.